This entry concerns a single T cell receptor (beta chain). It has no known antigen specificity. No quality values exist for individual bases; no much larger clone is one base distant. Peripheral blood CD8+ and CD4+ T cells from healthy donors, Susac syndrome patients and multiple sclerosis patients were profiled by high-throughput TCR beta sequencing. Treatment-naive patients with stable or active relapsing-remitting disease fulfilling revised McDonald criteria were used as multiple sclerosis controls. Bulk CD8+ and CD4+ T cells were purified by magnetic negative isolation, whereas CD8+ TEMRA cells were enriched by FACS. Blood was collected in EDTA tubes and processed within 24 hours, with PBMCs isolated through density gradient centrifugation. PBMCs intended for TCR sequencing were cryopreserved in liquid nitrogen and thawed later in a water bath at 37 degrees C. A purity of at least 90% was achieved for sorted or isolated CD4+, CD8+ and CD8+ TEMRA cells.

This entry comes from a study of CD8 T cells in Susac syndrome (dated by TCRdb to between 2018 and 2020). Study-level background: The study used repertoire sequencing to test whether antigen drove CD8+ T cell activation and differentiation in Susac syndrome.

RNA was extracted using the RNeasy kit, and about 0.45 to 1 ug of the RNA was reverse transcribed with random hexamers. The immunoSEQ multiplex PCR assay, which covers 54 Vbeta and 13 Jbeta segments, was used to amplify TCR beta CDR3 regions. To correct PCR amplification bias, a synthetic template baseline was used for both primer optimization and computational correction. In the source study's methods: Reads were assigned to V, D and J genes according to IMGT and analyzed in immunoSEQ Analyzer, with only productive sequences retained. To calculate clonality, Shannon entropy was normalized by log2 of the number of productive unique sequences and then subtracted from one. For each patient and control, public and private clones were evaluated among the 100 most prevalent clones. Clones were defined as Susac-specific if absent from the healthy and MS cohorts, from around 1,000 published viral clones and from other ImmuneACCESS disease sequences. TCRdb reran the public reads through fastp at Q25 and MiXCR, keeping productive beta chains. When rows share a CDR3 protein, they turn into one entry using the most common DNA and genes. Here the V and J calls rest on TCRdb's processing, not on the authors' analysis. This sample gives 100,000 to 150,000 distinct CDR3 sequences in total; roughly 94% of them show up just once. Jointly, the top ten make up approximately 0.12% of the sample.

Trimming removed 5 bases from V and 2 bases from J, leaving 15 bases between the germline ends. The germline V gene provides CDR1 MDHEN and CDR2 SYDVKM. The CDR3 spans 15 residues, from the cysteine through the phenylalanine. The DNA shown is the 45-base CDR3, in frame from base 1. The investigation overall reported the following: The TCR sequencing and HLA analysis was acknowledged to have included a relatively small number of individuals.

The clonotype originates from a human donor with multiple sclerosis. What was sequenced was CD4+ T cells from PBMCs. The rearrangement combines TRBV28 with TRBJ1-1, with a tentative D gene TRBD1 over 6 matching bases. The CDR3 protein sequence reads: CASSTAGAANTEAFF. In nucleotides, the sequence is TGTGCCAGCAGTACCGCGGGGGCCGCCAACACTGAAGCTTTCTTT.